These 8 T cell receptor beta chains were all obtained from the same sample, sequenced in a study of T cell changes during pregnancy in multiple sclerosis. Profiled with immunoSEQ multiplex PCR; TCRdb holds only in-frame clones, not every one. The sample shows about 100,000 clones, 90% to 95% of them seen only once. The sample here was peripheral blood, taken before pregnancy. The source is a female donor with multiple sclerosis, enrolled in a pregnancy study.

The chain links TRBV7-9 to TRBJ2-7, with 10 nucleotides matching TRBD1. Germline CDR1 and CDR2: SEHNR and FQNEAQ (reference sequence). CDR3 length equals 13 residues. V gave up 4 bases and J gave up 12 bases; unmatched junction bases: 9. The CDR3 DNA reads as TGTGCCAGCAGCTCTCCGGGGACAGGGGATCGGTACTTC. This codes for CASSSPGTGDRYF. Full variable domain (outside the CDR3, taken from reference TRBV7-9 and TRBJ2-7): DTGVSQNPRHKITKRGQNVTFRCDPISEHNRLYWYRQTLGQGPEFLTYFQNEAQLEKSRLLSDRFSAERPKGSFSTLEIQRTEQGDSAMYLCASSSPGTGDRYFGPGTRLTVT.

The chain couples TRBV27 to TRBJ1-2; the match to TRBD1 covers 7 bases. CDR3 size: 13 residues. Unmatched junction bases numbered 6, after V lost 3 bases and J lost 8 bases. The V gene's germline CDR1 is MNHEY and CDR2 SMNVEV (reference sequence). This CDR3 is CASSFRGREGYTF. DNA for the CDR3: TGTGCCAGCAGTTTTAGGGGGCGCGAGGGCTACACCTTC.

V usage is TRBV5-4 and J usage is TRBJ1-2, with D maybe TRBD1 (5 bases). The CDR3 consists of 14 residues. The V gene lost 3 bases and the J gene lost 8 bases, with 17 bases spanning the gap. Germline V gene sequence: CDR1 SGHNT, CDR2 YYREEE (reference sequence). The CDR3 region has the DNA TGTGCCAGCAGCTCCTCGATACAGGTCCGGGGCTACACCTTC. Encoded protein: CASSSSIQVRGYTF.

The chain couples TRBV10-3 to TRBJ1-2, with D possibly TRBD1 on 5 matching bases. CDR3 length: 14 residues. Trimming took 4 bases from V and 3 from J, leaving 12 bases between them. CDR1 and CDR2 (germline): ENHRY, SYGVKD. CDR3 residues: CAISVTGPHYGYTF. CDR3 coding DNA: TGTGCCATCAGTGTCACAGGCCCCCACTATGGCTACACCTTC.

This clone is a singleton in its sample. The rearrangement links TRBV7-9 to TRBJ2-3; D call uncertain. Trimming removed 5 bases from V and 0 bases from J, with 9 bases in between. Germline CDR1 reads SEHNR; CDR2 reads FQNEAQ (reference sequence). The CDR3 runs to 14 residues. The CDR3 nucleotides are TGTGCCAGCAGCCCAAAGACTAGCACAGATACGCAGTATTTT. Amino acid sequence: CASSPKTSTDTQYF.

The chain recombines TRBV6-1 with TRBJ1-3, with D hard to call. Trimming took 7 bases from V and 1 from J, leaving 14 bases between them. Germline V gives CDR1 MNHNS, CDR2 SASEGT. The CDR3 loop spans 15 amino acids. The CDR3 DNA reads as TGTGCCAGCATTTTGAGAGGGAGGTCTGGAAACACCATATATTTT. Protein product: CASILRGRSGNTIYF.

The CDR3 bases are TGTGCCAGCAGCTCGGGACTAGCGGGATACGAGCAGTACTTC. The encoded protein is CASSSGLAGYEQYF. The rearrangement joins TRBV7-9 to TRBJ2-7; the match to TRBD2 covers 13 bases. V lost 4 bases to trimming and J lost 4 bases; unmatched junction nucleotides: 1. The CDR3 is 14 residues long. The germline gives CDR1 SEHNR, CDR2 FQNEAQ (reference sequence).

The rearrangement uses TRBV7-2 and TRBJ2-7; possibly TRBD1 for D (6 bases). The germline CDR1 and CDR2 sequences are SGHTA and FQGNSA. There are 16 residues in the CDR3. With 0 bases removed from V and 6 bases from J, the gap between germline ends came to 18 bases. The CDR3: CASSLAGAGVSGEQYF. In DNA, the CDR3 is TGTGCCAGCAGCTTAGCTGGGGCAGGGGTGTCGGGCGAGCAGTACTTC.